The 13 T cell receptor beta chains below were found in one sample sequenced in a study of Ad26.COV2.S vaccination and SARS-CoV-2 variants. Measured with immunoSEQ multiplex PCR; TCRdb has only the in-frame clones, and not every one. The data contain 450,000 to 550,000 clones, roughly nine tenths of them singletons. Regarding treatment: 19 received Ad26.COV2.S at low or high dose, single or two shots; about five received placebo; per-sample allocation not given. Sampling took place 63 days after the first vaccine or placebo injection. Material: peripheral blood, obtained in a trial of Ad26.COV2.S vaccine versus placebo. All receptors derive from a person between 18 and 60 years old who received the Ad26.COV2.S COVID-19 vaccine or a placebo.

DNA of the CDR3: TGTGCCATCAGTCAGTTTGTGGGGGGTTCCTACAATGAGCAGTTCTTC. Its protein is CAISQFVGGSYNEQFF. The rearrangement uses TRBV10-3 and TRBJ2-1; maybe TRBD2 (6 bases). CDR1 ENHRY and CDR2 SYGVKD come from the germline V gene. This CDR3 is built from 16 residues. V was clipped by 5 bases and J by 1 base, with 15 bases between them.

The chain uses TRBV7-8 and TRBJ2-5, with D hard to call. Germline lookup yields CDR1 SGHVS and CDR2 FQNEAQ. The V end was cut by 5 bases, the J end by 2 bases, with 3 bases between. This CDR3 region has 11 residues. CDR3 coding DNA: TGTGCCAGCAGCCGACAAGAGACCCAGTACTTC. Translation gives CASSRQETQYF.

This chain links TRBV29-1 with TRBJ1-2; 8 bases match TRBD1. The CDR3 sequence is 15 residues long. Germline CDR1 is SQVTM and CDR2 is ANQGSEA. Germline trimming cut 1 base from V and 6 bases from J; bases unmatched to any gene: 10. The CDR3 sequence is CSVEGSRTGKNGYTF. The CDR3 DNA reads TGCAGCGTTGAAGGGAGCCGGACAGGGAAGAATGGCTACACCTTC.

The J gene is TRBJ2-3, the V gene TRBV23-1; 7 nucleotides align to TRBD1. TRBV23-1 is an ORF, with its function uncertain. The CDR3 sequence is 16 residues long. The V gene end was trimmed by 6 bases and the J gene end by 2 bases; junction bases not matched to a gene: 11. As DNA, the CDR3 is TGCGCCAGCAGCCTAGGTGGGGACAGTCTCACAGATACGCAGTATTTT. It encodes CASSLGGDSLTDTQYF.

The rearrangement joins TRBV9 to TRBJ1-4; D gene ambiguous. This CDR3 comprises 14 residues. Trimming shortened V by 0 bases and J by 0 bases, and 3 bases separated the two germline ends. The germline V gene has CDR1 SGDLS and CDR2 YYNGEE. The CDR3 loop reads CASSVGSTNEKLFF. CDR3 DNA: TGTGCCAGCAGCGTAGGTTCAACTAATGAAAAACTGTTTTTT.

The chain recombines TRBV5-1 with TRBJ1-1; 7 bases align to TRBD1. Germline V gene sequence: CDR1 SGHRS, CDR2 YFSETQ. The CDR3 extends over 15 amino acids. With 4 bases clipped from V and 3 bases from J, the junction kept 9 bases outside the gene matches. The CDR3 reads CASSDRVRRDTEAFF. The CDR3 bases are TGCGCCAGCAGCGACAGGGTCCGTCGGGACACTGAAGCTTTCTTT. Using reference TRBV5-1 and TRBJ1-1 for the parts outside the CDR3, the full variable domain is KAGVTQTPRYLIKTRGQQVTLSCSPISGHRSVSWYQQTPGQGLQFLFEYFSETQRNKGNFPGRFSGRQFSNSRSEMNVSTLELGDSALYLCASSDRVRRDTEAFFGQGTRLTVV.

The V gene is TRBV3-1 (or the pseudogene TRBV3-2), the J gene TRBJ1-4; D not resolved. Trimming took off 5 bases at V and 3 bases at J, with 4 bases between the two ends. This CDR3 is 12 amino acids long. Germline loops: CDR1 LGHDT, CDR2 YNNKEL (reference sequence). In DNA, the CDR3 is TGTGCCAGCAGCACGGCTAATGAAAAACTGTTTTTT. As protein: CASSTANEKLFF.

With respect to this clone: The sample holds other DNA sequences that translate to the same CDR3. J is TRBJ1-3 and V is TRBV7-9; no firm D call. V shed 3 bases and J shed 0 bases, with 6 bases lying between them. The CDR3 spans 14 residues. In germline, CDR1 is SEHNR, CDR2 FQNEAQ (reference sequence). The CDR3 here is CASSLGNSGNTIYF. Here the CDR3 DNA reads TGTGCCAGCAGCTTGGGAAACTCTGGAAACACCATATATTTT.

CDR3 in amino acids: CASRKGDQPQHF. For the CDR3, the DNA is TGTGCCAGCAGAAAAGGGGATCAGCCCCAGCATTTT. This chain joins TRBV12-3 or TRBV12-4 and TRBJ1-5; possibly TRBD1 for D (5 bases). V lost 6 bases, J lost 5 bases, and 8 bases lay in between. The CDR3 has 12 amino acids.

CDR3 sequence: CASSPTSGSLALSEQFF. The DNA for the CDR3 is TGTGCCAGCTCACCAACTAGCGGGTCTTTGGCCCTTAGTGAGCAGTTCTTC. This sequence joins TRBV18 and TRBJ2-1; 9 bases map to TRBD2. Germline CDR1 and CDR2: KGHSH and LQKENI. The CDR3 runs 17 residues. After removal of 2 bases from V and 9 bases from J, the junction contained 14 bases not matched to a gene.

This clone came up once. This chain uses TRBV28 with TRBJ2-1; 9 bases line up with TRBD2. Trimming took 9 bases from V and 5 from J; bases not matched to a gene: 14. The CDR3 loop spans 16 amino acids. Germline CDR1 and CDR2: MDHEN and SYDVKM. CDR3 nucleotide sequence: TGTGCCAGTCTGAAAACAGGACTAGCGCCTGACAATGAGCAGTTCTTC. As protein: CASLKTGLAPDNEQFF.

The rearrangement uses TRBV4-1 and TRBJ2-3, with 8 bases aligning to TRBD2. Looked up from germline, CDR1 is MGHRA and CDR2 is YSYEKL. J lost 4 bases, V lost 0 bases, and 9 bases had no gene match. The CDR3 length is 17 residues. CDR3 sequence (DNA): TGCGCCAGCAGCCAAGATTTAGGTTCGGGGGGGTCAGATACGCAGTATTTT. This translates into CASSQDLGSGGSDTQYF.

The rearrangement joins TRBV21-1 to TRBJ2-2; the DNA was not used to check the table's D call, TRBD2. TRBV21-1 is a pseudogene segment. The CDR3 is 17 residues long. The CDR3 coding sequence is TGTGCCAGCAGGATTGGTCTGGCGGGAGGGGCTGCCAGGGAGCTGTTTTTT. This sequence encodes CASRIGLAGGAARELFF.